This TCR beta chain stems from a study of T-cell memory formation after mild COVID-19. This clonotype was counted a few times. Its antigen is not known. Notes on the study in general: Later expanders leaned toward CD4+, whereas clones contracting from day 15 to 85 were balanced CD4/CD8.

TCRdb redid the calling of the 5' RACE reads with MiXCR, one entry per CDR3 protein. This table has just over 300,000 distinct CDR3 sequences, 15% to 20% appearing once. The sequence derives from a man aged 18 to 29 who had mild COVID-19 (a few samples of this study predate the infection). Cell type and time point are not known. Sequenced input: PBMCs or a T cell subset sorted from them (not recorded which).

The CDR3 loop is CASSLGSSGNTEAFF. The CDR3 bases are TGTGCCAGCAGCTTGGGAAGTTCGGGGAACACTGAAGCTTTCTTT. The V call is TRBV5-6, the J call TRBJ1-1; D not certain. Germline values: CDR1 SGHDT, CDR2 YYEEEE. CDR3 length: 15 amino acids. Trimming pared 0 bases from V and 1 base from J, leaving 10 bases between.